Shown below are 13 T cell receptor beta chains from a single sample sequenced in a study of beta chain features in type 1 diabetes. General study points: Type 1 diabetes patients had moderately but significantly shorter TCRB CDR3s in all four CD4+ subsets.

cDNA synthesis used the whole RNA isolate, giving expressed TCRB sequences. Clones were read by immunoSEQ multiplex PCR, and TCRdb kept only the in-frame ones, dropping some. This table holds some 250,000 clones, roughly 14% found once. For these receptors, no antigen is known. The sequencing sample was made of naive CD4+ T cells from blood. Every receptor here comes from a man aged 30-40 years with type 1 diabetes.

V gene TRBV28 combines with J gene TRBJ1-1, with D perhaps TRBD1 (6 bases). Trimming took 7 bases from V and 2 from J, leaving 17 bases between them. Germline V gene sequence: CDR1 MDHEN, CDR2 SYDVKM. CDR3 size: 15 residues. The CDR3 sequence: CASTVRTAQNTEAFF. CDR3 bases: TGTGCCAGCACCGTCCGGACAGCCCAAAACACTGAAGCTTTCTTT. The full variable domain, rest sourced from reference TRBV28 and TRBJ1-1, is DVKVTQSSRYLVKRTGEKVFLECVQDMDHENMFWYRQDPGLGLRLIYFSYDVKMKEKGDIPEGYSVSREKKERFSLILESASTNQTSMYLCASTVRTAQNTEAFFGQGTRLTVV.

J is TRBJ2-7 and V is TRBV6-4, with 8 bases lining up with TRBD2. The germline V gene encodes CDR1 MRHNA and CDR2 SNTAGT. Trimming cost V 3 bases and J 2 bases; bases outside gene matches: 3. This CDR3 region has 14 residues. The CDR3: CASSEVAGPYEQYF. The CDR3 DNA follows: TGTGCCAGCAGTGAGGTAGCGGGGCCCTACGAGCAGTACTTC.

The chain joins TRBV2 to TRBJ1-1; maybe TRBD1 (5 bases). This CDR3 is 13 amino acids long. Germline CDR1 SNHLY, CDR2 FYNNEI. The V gene lost 10 bases and the J gene lost 0 bases, with 12 bases spanning the gap. The chain's CDR3 is CATPTALNTEAFF. In nucleotides, the CDR3 is TGTGCCACCCCGACAGCCTTGAACACTGAAGCTTTCTTT.

This clone has just a few counts. The V and J genes are TRBV5-1 and TRBJ2-7; 8 bases fit TRBD2. Trimming at V came to 0 bases and at J to 6 bases, leaving 8 bases not matched to a gene. Germline V gene sequence: CDR1 SGHRS, CDR2 YFSETQ. The CDR3 is 15 residues long. CDR3 in DNA: TGCGCCAGCAGCTTGGAGGTCGGGAGGGCCCTCGAGCAGTACTTC. Its translation is CASSLEVGRALEQYF.

This clone was seen only a few times. The chain employs TRBV11-3 and TRBJ2-5; possible D gene TRBD1, 5 bases. V was clipped by 5 bases and J by 1 base, with 17 bases between them. The CDR3 is 16 amino acids. The germline gives CDR1 SGHNT, CDR2 YENEEA. The CDR3: CASSAPGAMGQETQYF. CDR3 DNA sequence: TGTGCCAGCAGCGCTCCTGGGGCCATGGGCCAAGAGACCCAGTACTTC.

In its sample, this clone was seen a few times. In the same sample, other DNA sequences code for this CDR3. V and J are TRBV5-1 and TRBJ1-5; 7 bases match TRBD1. The V gene end was trimmed by 4 bases and the J gene end by 1 base; junction bases not matched to a gene: 2. Germline-derived CDR1 and CDR2 are SGHRS and YFSETQ. The CDR3 has 14 amino acids. CDR3 in DNA: TGCGCCAGCAGCCTAGGGGGCAGCAATCAGCCCCAGCATTTT. It codes for CASSLGGSNQPQHF.

The chain carries TRBV7-9 and TRBJ2-2; a weak D match, TRBD2 (6 bases). The CDR3 consists of 15 residues. The germline gives CDR1 SEHNR, CDR2 FQNEAQ (reference sequence). Between the trimmed V and J ends, which lost 4 bases and 0 bases, there was a span of 9 bases. Here the CDR3 reads CASSSDYPNTGELFF. The CDR3 region has the DNA TGTGCCAGCAGCTCGGACTATCCGAACACCGGGGAGCTGTTTTTT. Supplemented by reference TRBV7-9 and TRBJ2-2, the full variable domain reads DTGVSQNPRHKITKRGQNVTFRCDPISEHNRLYWYRQTLGQGPEFLTYFQNEAQLEKSRLLSDRFSAERPKGSFSTLEIQRTEQGDSAMYLCASSSDYPNTGELFFGEGSRLTVL.

As DNA, the CDR3 is TGTGCCTGGACCGGGCTAGCGGGAGAAGTGAATGAGCAGTTCTTC. It codes for CAWTGLAGEVNEQFF. V and J are TRBV30 and TRBJ2-1, with 10 bases identical to TRBD2. The V and J ends lost 4 bases and 7 bases, in that order; junction bases with no gene match: 10. CDR1 is GTSNPN, CDR2 SVGIG, per germline (reference sequence). The CDR3 runs to 15 residues.

The rearrangement links TRBV30 to TRBJ2-5, with 9 bases aligning to TRBD1. The CDR3 sequence is 13 residues long. CDR1 GTSNPN and CDR2 SVGIG come from the germline V gene (reference sequence). J lost 4 bases, V lost 4 bases, and 4 bases had no gene match. DNA of the CDR3: TGTGCCTGGAACAGGGGGCTATTAGAGACCCAGTACTTC. The encoded protein is CAWNRGLLETQYF.

The V gene is TRBV2, the J gene TRBJ2-7; 8 bases agree with TRBD1. The CDR3 length is 15 residues. The V gene's germline CDR1 is SNHLY and CDR2 FYNNEI. V shed 4 bases, J shed 5 bases, and the junction held 10 bases outside the gene matches. Written as DNA, the CDR3 is TGTGCCAGCAGTGCGTTTCCAGGACAGGGCCACGAGCAGTACTTC. It is translated as CASSAFPGQGHEQYF.

A few counts support this clone. V usage is TRBV19 and J usage is TRBJ2-3, with D perhaps TRBD2 (5 bases). Germline V gene sequence: CDR1 LNHDA, CDR2 SQIVND (reference sequence). Trimming cost V 9 bases and J 2 bases, with 15 bases left between them. The CDR3 is 14 amino acids. CDR3 DNA sequence: TGTGCCAGCGGGAATAAGGACCTCACAGATACGCAGTATTTT. Amino acid sequence: CASGNKDLTDTQYF.

The chain is built from TRBV30 and TRBJ1-1; D gene uncertain. The CDR3 has 13 residues. The germline CDR1 and CDR2 sequences are GTSNPN and SVGIG (reference sequence). The V and J ends lost 5 bases and 1 base respectively, with 11 bases between them. Here the CDR3 reads CAWAGYGNTEAFF. The CDR3 DNA reads TGTGCCTGGGCAGGCTACGGGAACACTGAAGCTTTCTTT.

This clone was found a few times. As DNA, the CDR3 is TGTGCCAGCAGCTTAGATCAACCCTATGAGCTGTTTTTT. Translating gives CASSLDQPYELFF. The chain is built from TRBV11-3 and TRBJ2-2; D unclear. This CDR3 contains 13 residues. CDR1 and CDR2 from the germline V gene are SGHNT and YENEEA. V was clipped by 0 bases and J by 11 bases, with 10 bases between them.